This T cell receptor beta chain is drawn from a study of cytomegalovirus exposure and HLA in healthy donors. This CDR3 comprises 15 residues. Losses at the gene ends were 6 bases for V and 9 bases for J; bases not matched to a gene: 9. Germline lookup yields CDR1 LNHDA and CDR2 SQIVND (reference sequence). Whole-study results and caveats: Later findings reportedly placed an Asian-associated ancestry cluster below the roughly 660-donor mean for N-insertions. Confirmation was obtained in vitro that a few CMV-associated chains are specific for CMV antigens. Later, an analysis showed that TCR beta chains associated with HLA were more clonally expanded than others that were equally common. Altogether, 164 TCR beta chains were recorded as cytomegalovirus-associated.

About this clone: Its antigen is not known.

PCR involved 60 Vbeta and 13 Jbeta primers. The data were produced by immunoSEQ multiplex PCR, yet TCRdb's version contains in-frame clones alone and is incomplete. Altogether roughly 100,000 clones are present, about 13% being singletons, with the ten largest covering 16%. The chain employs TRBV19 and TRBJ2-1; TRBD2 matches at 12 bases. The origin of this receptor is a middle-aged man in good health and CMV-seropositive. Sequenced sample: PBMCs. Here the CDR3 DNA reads TGTGCCAGTAGATGGGGGGGACTAGCGGGTGGTGAGCAGTTCTTC. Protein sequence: CASRWGGLAGGEQFF.